Below, 23 T cell receptor beta chains from the same sample are listed, as sequenced in a study of cytomegalovirus exposure and HLA in healthy donors. PCR amplification relied on 60 Vbeta primers (plus 13 Jbeta primers). Produced via immunoSEQ multiplex PCR; TCRdb's table is partial and in-frame only. The sample contains fewer than 200,000 clones, around four fifths of which appear only once. Sequencing used PBMCs. The receptors derive from a woman between 18 and 30 years old in good health and CMV-seronegative.

The chain employs TRBV30 and TRBJ1-2; TRBD1 matches at 10 bases. The CDR3 totals 15 residues. J lost 3 bases, V lost 3 bases, and 7 bases had no gene match. Germline V gene data show CDR1 as GTSNPN and CDR2 as SVGIG (reference sequence). This CDR3 reads CAWSFTGQGDYGYTF. Here the CDR3 DNA reads TGTGCCTGGAGCTTCACCGGACAGGGGGACTATGGCTACACCTTC.

Turning to this clone: Other nucleotide sequences in the sample specify the same CDR3. The chain links TRBV18 to TRBJ1-5; D gene unclear. Trimming shortened V by 3 bases and J by 4 bases, and 7 bases separated the two germline ends. Germline CDR1 is KGHSH and CDR2 is LQKENI. CDR3 length equals 13 residues. CDR3 residues: CASSPGENQPQHF. CDR3 DNA sequence: TGTGCCAGCTCACCGGGAGAAAATCAGCCCCAGCATTTT.

This clone was picked up a small number of times. The chain uses TRBV6-4 and TRBJ2-3; 8 bases map to TRBD2. V dropped 0 bases and J dropped 1; count of bases not matched to a gene: 3. Germline loops: CDR1 MRHNA, CDR2 SNTAGT. The CDR3 spans 16 residues. The CDR3 coding sequence is TGTGCCAGCAGTGACTCGATCGGGGGGGGCACAGATACGCAGTATTTT. This codes for CASSDSIGGGTDTQYF.

There are a few counts of this clone. The chain carries TRBV2 and TRBJ2-3, with D possibly TRBD1 on 6 matching bases. CDR1 is SNHLY and CDR2 is FYNNEI in the germline V gene. With 0 bases removed from V and 0 bases from J, the gap between germline ends came to 13 bases. The CDR3 is 17 amino acids. CDR3 loop: CASSEAGTRPSTDTQYF. CDR3 coding DNA: TGTGCCAGCAGTGAAGCGGGGACAAGACCTAGCACAGATACGCAGTATTTT.

The J gene is TRBJ1-6, the V gene TRBV28, with a weak D call TRBD1 (6 bases). Germline assignment: CDR1 MDHEN and CDR2 SYDVKM. Trimming shortened V by 6 bases and J by 9 bases, and 15 bases separated the two germline ends. The CDR3 has 14 residues. The CDR3 DNA reads as TGTGCCAGCAGGCCTCACAGGGACGCTTCACCCCTCCACTTT. This sequence encodes CASRPHRDASPLHF.

The V call is TRBV7-8, the J call TRBJ2-7, with D possibly TRBD1 on 6 matching bases. Germline-derived CDR1 and CDR2 are SGHVS and FQNEAQ. V was trimmed by 5 bases and J by 4 bases, leaving 24 bases between them. The CDR3 spans 17 residues. The CDR3 loop reads CASSPGQSTYLQYEQYF. The CDR3 DNA reads as TGTGCCAGCAGCCCTGGACAGAGTACCTACCTACAGTACGAGCAGTACTTC. Full variable domain (rest looked up from reference TRBV7-8 and TRBJ2-7): GAGVSQSPRYKVAKRGQDVALRCDPISGHVSLFWYQQALGQGPEFLTYFQNEAQLDKSGLPSDRFFAERPEGSVSTLKIQRTQQEDSAVYLCASSPGQSTYLQYEQYFGPGTRLTVT.

V gene TRBV6-5 combines with J gene TRBJ2-7, with D tentatively TRBD2 (5 bases). Trimming shortened V by 0 bases and J by 2 bases, and 11 bases separated the two germline ends. The CDR3 loop spans 15 amino acids. The germline CDR1 and CDR2 sequences are MNHEY and SVGAGI. The CDR3 here is CASSYSGLAPYEQYF. CDR3 sequence (DNA): TGTGCCAGCAGTTACTCCGGGCTAGCACCCTACGAGCAGTACTTC.

V gene TRBV4-1 combines with J gene TRBJ1-4; D unresolved. Per germline, CDR1 MGHRA and CDR2 YSYEKL. V was trimmed by 1 base and J by 7 bases, leaving 13 bases between them. This CDR3 contains 15 residues. CDR3 coding DNA: TGCGCCAGCAGCCAAGTAGCGGGGAGGAGTGAAAAACTGTTTTTT. The encoded protein is CASSQVAGRSEKLFF.

This clone showed up just a few times. This chain uses TRBV2 with TRBJ2-1; 14 bases are shared with TRBD2. V was pared by 3 bases and J by 9 bases, with 7 bases of the junction left unmatched. The CDR3 spans 16 residues. In germline, CDR1 is SNHLY, CDR2 FYNNEI. The CDR3 DNA follows: TGTGCCAGCAGTGACCCATGGGGGACTAGCGGGAGTGAGCAGTTCTTC. Translation: CASSDPWGTSGSEQFF.

CDR3 coding DNA: TGTGCCAGCAGCTCCGGGACAGTTAACACCGGGGAGCTGTTTTTT. Protein product: CASSSGTVNTGELFF. The gene calls are TRBV11-1 and TRBJ2-2; 7 bases fit TRBD1. CDR1 is SGHAT and CDR2 is FQDESV in the germline V gene (reference sequence). The V segment lost 4 bases and the J segment 2 bases; nucleotides outside the gene matches: 4. The CDR3 runs 15 residues.

V and J are TRBV30 and TRBJ1-2; TRBD1 agrees at 9 bases. V gave up 8 bases and J gave up 6 bases; unmatched junction bases: 10. Germline lookup yields CDR1 GTSNPN and CDR2 SVGIG (reference sequence). The CDR3 is made up of 13 amino acids. CDR3 protein: CARRTGVVDGYTF. CDR3 DNA sequence: TGTGCCCGAAGGACAGGGGTTGTTGATGGCTACACCTTC.

The rearrangement links TRBV6-1 to TRBJ1-5; 9 nucleotides align to TRBD1. CDR3 length equals 14 residues. V shed 6 bases, J shed 2 bases, and the junction held 2 bases outside the gene matches. Germline-derived CDR1 and CDR2 are MNHNS and SASEGT. The CDR3 here is CASRGTGRNQPQHF. CDR3 coding DNA: TGTGCCAGCAGGGGGACAGGGCGCAATCAGCCCCAGCATTTT.

The V and J genes are TRBV6-1 and TRBJ1-4; D might be TRBD1 (6 bases). V lost 4 bases to trimming and J lost 6 bases, with 15 bases between them. The CDR3 has 15 residues. Germline CDR1 is MNHNS and CDR2 is SASEGT. The CDR3 region has the DNA TGTGCCAGCAGTGTTACAGGGAGTGGGGATGAAAAACTGTTTTTT. Translating it yields CASSVTGSGDEKLFF.

This clone came up a few times. CDR3: CASSSSRTGKFYEQYF. The CDR3 bases are TGTGCCAGCAGCTCGAGTCGGACAGGGAAATTCTACGAGCAGTACTTC. This sequence joins TRBV7-2 and TRBJ2-7; 8 bases match TRBD1. CDR3 length: 16 amino acids. The V gene end was trimmed by 4 bases and the J gene end by 3 bases; junction bases not matched to a gene: 11. Looked up from germline, CDR1 is SGHTA and CDR2 is FQGNSA.

The V and J genes are TRBV29-1 and TRBJ2-1, with D maybe TRBD2 (8 bases). Germline V gene sequence: CDR1 SQVTM, CDR2 ANQGSEA. The CDR3 is made up of 13 amino acids. V was shortened by 7 bases and J by 9 bases, with 19 bases between the two germline ends. The CDR3 bases are TGCAGCGCCAAACAGGGGACTAGGGTTGAGCAGTTCTTC. Translation: CSAKQGTRVEQFF.

The chain employs TRBV5-1 and TRBJ1-1; maybe TRBD1 (5 bases). This CDR3 spans 13 amino acids. The germline CDR1 and CDR2 sequences are SGHRS and YFSETQ. Trimming left V 1 base short and J 5 bases short, with 9 bases between. CDR3 bases: TGCGCCAGCAGCTTGAATCAGGGAACTGAAGCTTTCTTT. It codes for CASSLNQGTEAFF.

This chain joins TRBV2 and TRBJ1-1; TRBD1 is a possible D gene (5 bases). The germline gives CDR1 SNHLY, CDR2 FYNNEI. V shed 6 bases and J shed 1 base, with 12 bases lying between them. The CDR3 runs 14 residues. This CDR3 is CASSRGTENTEAFF. The DNA for the CDR3 is TGTGCCAGCAGCCGGGGGACGGAGAACACTGAAGCTTTCTTT.

The chain carries TRBV2 and TRBJ1-2, with TRBD1 matching over 7 bases. The CDR3 sequence is 14 residues long. CDR1 is SNHLY, CDR2 FYNNEI, per germline. J gave up 5 bases and V 4 bases, and 7 bases lay outside the gene matches. The CDR3 DNA reads as TGTGCCAGCAGTGTATCGACAGGGTGGTATGGCTACACCTTC. Translation: CASSVSTGWYGYTF.

This clone was counted once. CDR3 nucleotides: TGTGCCAGCAGCAAACGAGGACAGGGAATCGACGAGCAGTACTTC. Translating gives CASSKRGQGIDEQYF. This sequence joins TRBV7-9 and TRBJ2-7; 8 bases are shared with TRBD1. CDR3 size: 15 residues. Looked up from germline, CDR1 is SEHNR and CDR2 is FQNEAQ (reference sequence). Unmatched junction bases numbered 11, after V lost 5 bases and J lost 5 bases.

This clone was picked up one time. V usage is TRBV2 and J usage is TRBJ2-5; TRBD2 might be the D (6 bases). Trimming took 6 bases from V and 5 from J, leaving 19 bases between them. Germline V CDR1 and CDR2: SNHLY, FYNNEI. The CDR3 length is 15 residues. The CDR3 loop is CASRGGGASYETQYF. The CDR3 nucleotides read TGTGCCAGCAGGGGGGGTGGAGCGAGTTATGAGACCCAGTACTTC.

This clone was recorded a few times. The chain is built from TRBV25-1 and TRBJ1-1; 12 bases fit TRBD1. The length of the CDR3 is 14 residues. The V gene's germline CDR1 is MGHDK and CDR2 SYGVNS. V shed 4 bases, J shed 11 bases, and the junction held 8 bases outside the gene matches. The CDR3 coding sequence is TGTGCCAGCAGTGTTCCGGGACAGGGGGCGAGGGCTTTCTTT. It is translated as CASSVPGQGARAFF.

This clone was seen a few times. J is TRBJ1-2 and V is TRBV6-5; D unclear. CDR1 and CDR2 (germline): MNHEY, SVGAGI. V was cut by 0 bases and J by 7 bases, with 12 bases left in between. The CDR3 extends over 14 amino acids. Written as DNA, the CDR3 is TGTGCCAGCAGTTACTCGAGGCTCGCGCCTGGCTACACCTTC. This gives the protein CASSYSRLAPGYTF.

Only one count was recorded for this clone. The chain carries TRBV11-2 and TRBJ2-7; 7 nucleotides line up with TRBD2. V gave up 0 bases and J gave up 4 bases; unmatched junction bases: 6. The CDR3 runs to 15 residues. From germline, CDR1 is SGHAT and CDR2 FQNNGV. CDR3 nucleotides: TGTGCCAGCAGCTTAGAGAGGCTAGCGGTTTACGAGCAGTACTTC. This sequence encodes CASSLERLAVYEQYF.